This paragraph covers one T cell receptor beta chain sequence. The source of the sample is a study of T cell responses to AZD1222 COVID-19 vaccine. Only in-frame clones appear in the TCRdb table, and some are missing; sequencing was by immunoSEQ multiplex PCR. The table shows approximately 90,000 clones, with around 90% occurring only once. The germline CDR1 and CDR2 sequences are MGHRA and YSYEKL. V lost 8 bases to trimming and J lost 5 bases; unmatched junction nucleotides: 14. The CDR3 sequence is 16 residues long. This specimen was peripheral blood, taken on day 0 of AZD1222 vaccination. The source of this sequence is an adult in good health. The V call is TRBV4-1, the J call TRBJ1-1, with 10 bases fitting TRBD1. The CDR3: CASLLWDRGPSTEAFF. The CDR3 coding sequence is TGCGCCAGCCTTCTATGGGACAGGGGCCCGAGTACTGAAGCTTTCTTT.